What follows are 6 T cell receptor beta chains derived from one specimen sequenced in a study of radiation and T cells in renal cell carcinoma. The sample's time point: blood 4 weeks post-SBRT, at nephrectomy. Treatment: 15 Gy SBRT to primary tumor, nephrectomy 4 weeks later. TCRdb's table, derived via immunoSEQ multiplex PCR, lists solely in-frame clones and lacks some. This sample has 150,000 to 200,000 clones, with around 89% found just once. The material was blood, obtained from a patient whose treatment included radiotherapy and nephrectomy. The receptor set was obtained from a woman between 45 and 65 years old with renal cell carcinoma.

With respect to this clone: Relative to the germline gene, one junction end is altered; a read error may explain this. The chain uses TRBV6-5 and TRBJ2-5; the match to TRBD2 covers 8 bases. Germline CDR1 MNHEY, CDR2 SVGAGI. CDR3 length equals 15 residues. The CDR3: CASSYHRDMSGGGNF. CDR3 sequence (DNA): TGTGCCAGCAGTTATCACAGGGATATGTCGGGAGGGGGTAACTTC.

Regarding this clone: The junction departs from the called germline gene at one end, perhaps through a read error. Other DNA sequences from this sample encode an identical CDR3 as well. This rearrangement joins TRBV6-6 to TRBJ2-5, with 11 positions matching TRBD1. The germline V gene has CDR1 MNHNY and CDR2 SVGAGI (reference sequence). The CDR3 totals 15 residues. In DNA form, the CDR3 reads TGTGCCAGCAGCTACTCGGGACAGGGGGGGGAGACCCAGTACTTC. The encoded protein is CASSYSGQGGETQYF.

This chain joins TRBV5-1 and TRBJ1-1; 9 nucleotides align to TRBD1. CDR1 SGHRS and CDR2 YFSETQ come from the germline V gene. CDR3 length: 16 residues. J gave up 5 bases and V 4 bases, and 12 bases lay outside the gene matches. The DNA of the CDR3 is TGCGCCAGCAGCCAGGGACAGGGAATCATCGGAACTGAAGCTTTCTTT. It encodes CASSQGQGIIGTEAFF.

This clone appeared a few times. The chain combines TRBV29-1 with TRBJ1-1, with a weak D call TRBD1 (5 bases). CDR1 SQVTM and CDR2 ANQGSEA come from the germline V gene. The CDR3 runs 11 residues. CDR3 sequence: CTSGREEGAFF. CDR3 coding DNA: TGCACCTCTGGAAGGGAGGAGGGGGCTTTCTTT.

This clone came up once. The CDR3 DNA reads as TGCGCCAGCAGCTTGGTGCGCTCGACGTGGGGCTCTGGGGCCAACGTCCTGACTTTC. Protein product: CASSLVRSTWGSGANVLTF. J is TRBJ2-6 and V is TRBV5-1; D gene uncertain. Germline assignment: CDR1 SGHRS and CDR2 YFSETQ. V lost 0 bases, J lost 0 bases, and 16 bases lay in between. CDR3 size: 19 residues.

The chain is built from TRBV5-1 and TRBJ1-1; TRBD1 is a possible D gene (6 bases). The CDR3 covers 14 residues. The V and J ends lost 1 base and 1 base respectively, with 8 bases between them. Germline loops: CDR1 SGHRS, CDR2 YFSETQ. CDR3 protein: CASSLQGPNTEAFF. CDR3 nucleotides: TGCGCCAGCAGCTTGCAGGGGCCGAACACTGAAGCTTTCTTT.